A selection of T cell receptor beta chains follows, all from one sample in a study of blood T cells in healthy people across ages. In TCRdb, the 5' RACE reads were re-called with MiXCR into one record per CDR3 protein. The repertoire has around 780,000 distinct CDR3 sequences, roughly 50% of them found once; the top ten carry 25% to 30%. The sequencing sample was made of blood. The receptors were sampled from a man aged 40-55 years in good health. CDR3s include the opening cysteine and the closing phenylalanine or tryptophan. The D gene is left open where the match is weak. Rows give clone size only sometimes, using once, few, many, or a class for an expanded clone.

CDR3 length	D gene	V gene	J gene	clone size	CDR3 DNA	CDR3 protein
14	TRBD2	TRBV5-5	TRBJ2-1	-	TGTGCCAGCAGCCCGCGGGGGGGGACGAATGAGCAGTTCTTC	CASSPRGGTNEQFF
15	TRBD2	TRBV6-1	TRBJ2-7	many	TGTGCCAGCAGTGAAGAGCCTAGCGGGGCCTACGAGCAGTACTTC	CASSEEPSGAYEQYF
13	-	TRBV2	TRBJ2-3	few	TGTGCCAGCTCAGCGACTAGCACAGATACGCAGTATTTT	CASSATSTDTQYF
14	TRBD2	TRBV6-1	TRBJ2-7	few	TGTGCCAGCATTGCAAGCGGGAGCCCCTACGAGCAGTACTTC	CASIASGSPYEQYF
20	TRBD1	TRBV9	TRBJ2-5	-	TGTGCCAGCAGCTGGGACAGCTCCCCAGCGACTGCCTCTCCGGGAGAGACCCAGTACTTC	CASSWDSSPATASPGETQYF
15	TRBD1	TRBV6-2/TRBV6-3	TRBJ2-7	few	TGTGCCAGCAGGGACACAGGACAGGGGGCGGAAGAGCAGTACTTC	CASRDTGQGAEEQYF
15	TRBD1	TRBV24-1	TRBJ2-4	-	TGTGCCACCAGTGAGTTTCGACAGGGAAGGAACATTCAGTACTTC	CATSEFRQGRNIQYF
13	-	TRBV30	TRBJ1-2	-	TGTGCCTGGAGTGATCTCGGGATCCCTGGCTACACCTTC	CAWSDLGIPGYTF
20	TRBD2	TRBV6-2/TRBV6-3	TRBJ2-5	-	TGTGCCAGCAGTTACGACCCTCGCCGGACTAGCGGGAAGGTCTTAGAGATCCAGTACTTC	CASSYDPRRTSGKVLEIQYF
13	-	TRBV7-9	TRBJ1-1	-	TGTGCCAGCAGCTTCAGACAAACCACTGAAGCTTTCTTT	CASSFRQTTEAFF
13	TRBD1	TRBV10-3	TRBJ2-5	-	TGTGCCACCGCGAGACAGGGAGAAGAGACCCAGTACTTC	CATARQGEETQYF
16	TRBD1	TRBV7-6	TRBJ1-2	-	TGTGCCAGCAGCTTAGCGCTCCCGGGACAGGGGGCTGGCTACACCTTC	CASSLALPGQGAGYTF
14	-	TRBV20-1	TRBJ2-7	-	TGCAGTGCTAGAGTTGTGGGAGGCTCCTACGAGCAGTACTTC	CSARVVGGSYEQYF
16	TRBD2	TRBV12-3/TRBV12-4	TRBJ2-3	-	TGTGCCAGCAGTTTCCTAGCGGGGGGGGCTATGGGTACGCAGTATTTT	CASSFLAGGAMGTQYF
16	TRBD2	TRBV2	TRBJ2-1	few	TGTGCCAGCAGTGAAGCCTCTAGCGGGAGGTACAATGAGCAGTTCTTC	CASSEASSGRYNEQFF
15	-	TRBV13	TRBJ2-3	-	TGTGCCAGCAGCAACGGACTACCCAACACAGATACGCAGTATTTT	CASSNGLPNTDTQYF
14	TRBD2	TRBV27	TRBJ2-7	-	TGTGCCAGCAGTTTTGCTAGCGGGAGGGCTGTGCAGTACTTC	CASSFASGRAVQYF
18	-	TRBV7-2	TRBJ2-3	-	TGTGCCAGCAGCCTGACTGCCTCTAGCCAGTGGGGCACAGATACGCAGTATTTT	CASSLTASSQWGTDTQYF
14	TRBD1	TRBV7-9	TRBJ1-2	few	TGTGCCAGCGCCACACCGGGACAGGGTTATGGCTACACCTTC	CASATPGQGYGYTF
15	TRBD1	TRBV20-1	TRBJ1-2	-	TGCAGTGCTAGACCGGGGACAGGGGGAGGGTATGGCTACACCTTC	CSARPGTGGGYGYTF
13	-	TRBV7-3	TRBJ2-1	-	TGTGCCAGCAGCTTAGGGCAAAGGGAGACCCAGTTCTTC	CASSLGQRETQFF
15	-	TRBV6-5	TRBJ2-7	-	TGTGCCAGCAGTTACGACCGGGACGGAGCCTACGAGCAGTACTTC	CASSYDRDGAYEQYF
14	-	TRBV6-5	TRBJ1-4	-	TGTGCCAGCAAAACAGGGAGGAGTTATGAAAAACTGTTTTTT	CASKTGRSYEKLFF
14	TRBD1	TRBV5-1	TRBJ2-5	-	TGCGCCAGCAGCGGAGGCGACAGGGTGGAGACCCAGTACTTC	CASSGGDRVETQYF
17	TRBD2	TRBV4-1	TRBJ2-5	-	TGCGCCAGCAGCCAGGATCCCCCGCAGGGACTAGTTACATTGCAGTACTTC	CASSQDPPQGLVTLQYF
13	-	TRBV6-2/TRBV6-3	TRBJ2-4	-	TGTGCTAGCCGGGGTTTAGCCAAAAACATTCAGTACTTC	CASRGLAKNIQYF
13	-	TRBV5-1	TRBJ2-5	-	TGCGCCAGCAGCTTCGCCAGTGAAGAGACCCAGTACTTC	CASSFASEETQYF
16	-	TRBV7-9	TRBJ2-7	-	TGTGCCAGCAGCTTAGCCCCTGCGTCGACAGACTACGAGCAGTACTTC	CASSLAPASTDYEQYF